The present T cell receptor beta chain was sequenced within a study of technical replicates of blood from several donors. This table comes from immunoSEQ multiplex PCR, and its TCRdb copy is limited to in-frame clones, with some not included. The sample consists of around 70,000 clones, over 90% of them appearing once. The receptor comes from a human donor in good health. Source material: T cells isolated from PBMCs.

Written as DNA, the CDR3 is TGTGCCTGGAGTGTTGCAATGGACTCGAATAGCAATCAGCCCCAGCATTTT. Translated: CAWSVAMDSNSNQPQHF. This chain uses TRBV30 with TRBJ1-5, with no clear D. V was cut by 0 bases and J by 0 bases, with 15 bases left in between. The germline CDR1 and CDR2 sequences are GTSNPN and SVGIG (reference sequence). The CDR3 extends over 17 amino acids.